One and the same sample provided the 4 T cell receptor beta chains below, sequenced in a study of OX40 agonist ivuxolimab in advanced cancers. Measured with immunoSEQ multiplex PCR; TCRdb has only the in-frame clones, and not every one. Of roughly 93,000 clones listed, roughly nine tenths are singletons. Source: CD4+ or CD8+ T cells sorted from blood, taken in a trial of the OX40 agonist ivuxolimab. The receptors stem from an adult with an advanced solid tumor such as melanoma, head and neck, liver or kidney cancer.

CDR3 residues: CASSSLPRDRVTQYF. The CDR3 DNA follows: TGTGCCAGCAGTTCTCTTCCCCGGGACAGGGTGACCCAGTACTTC. This chain links TRBV27 with TRBJ2-5; TRBD1 agrees at 9 bases. V lost 4 bases to trimming and J lost 7 bases; unmatched junction nucleotides: 10. This CDR3 has 15 residues. Germline values: CDR1 MNHEY, CDR2 SMNVEV (reference sequence).

CDR3 bases: TGTGCCAGCACCTTGGACATCGTCGGCACAGATACGCAGTATTTT. Translated, it gives CASTLDIVGTDTQYF. The rearrangement links TRBV6-1 to TRBJ2-3; a possible D gene is TRBD1 (5 bases). The germline V and J ends were trimmed by 7 bases and 1 base, with 15 bases remaining between them. This CDR3 comprises 15 residues. Germline V lookup: CDR1 MNHNS, CDR2 SASEGT.

The J gene is TRBJ2-3, the V gene TRBV6-1; TRBD2 is a possible D gene (6 bases). Trimming stripped 6 bases from V and 6 bases from J, with 19 bases between. The CDR3 totals 15 residues. Germline V gives CDR1 MNHNS, CDR2 SASEGT. The CDR3 is CASRHPRGGEDTQYF. The CDR3 DNA follows: TGTGCCAGCAGACACCCCCGAGGAGGGGAGGATACGCAGTATTTT.

This CDR3 is CASSLELEPTSVAFF. Written as DNA, the CDR3 is TGCGCCAGCAGCTTGGAATTAGAACCCACAAGCGTCGCTTTCTTT. The rearrangement joins TRBV5-1 to TRBJ1-1; unclear D gene. Germline V gene sequence: CDR1 SGHRS, CDR2 YFSETQ. This CDR3 spans 15 amino acids. The V end lost 0 bases, the J end lost 11 bases, and 20 bases lay between the germline ends.